This entry lists 6 T cell receptor beta chains sequenced from one sample in a study of monozygotic twins with inflammatory bowel disease. From the 5' RACE reads, TCRdb lists one entry per CDR3 protein and no DNA. Its table lists 150,000 or so distinct CDR3 sequences. The specimen sequenced was blood. These TCRs come from a human donor with ulcerative colitis or Crohn's disease, or a healthy co-twin of an affected twin (not recorded which).

This chain uses TRBV5-5 with TRBJ2-7; the D call from TCRdb, TRBD2, cannot be confirmed without DNA. The CDR3 is made up of 15 amino acids. CDR1 and CDR2 (germline): SGHKS, YYEKEE (reference sequence). The CDR3 sequence: CASSFAGGSSYEQYF.

The V and J genes are TRBV7-6 and TRBJ2-1; TCRdb selects TRBD2, and the lack of DNA leaves this call unchecked. The CDR3 is 16 residues long. CDR1 is SGHVS, CDR2 FNYEAQ, per germline. CDR3 residues: CASSLLNLAGQDEQFF.

The gene calls are TRBV27 and TRBJ1-2; lacking DNA, the TRBD1 call made by TCRdb goes unchecked. The length of the CDR3 is 15 residues. Germline V CDR1 and CDR2: MNHEY, SMNVEV (reference sequence). CDR3 loop: CASGRQQGFSYGYTF.

V usage is TRBV20-1 and J usage is TRBJ1-1. The V gene's germline CDR1 is DFQATT and CDR2 SNEGSKA (reference sequence). The CDR3 extends over 16 amino acids. The CDR3 sequence is CSAITGQGKGSTEAFF.

This chain uses TRBV6-1 with TRBJ2-1; TCRdb indicates TRBD2, and absent DNA this call remains unverified. The CDR3 has 13 amino acids. Germline CDR1 reads MNHNS; CDR2 reads SASEGT. The CDR3 loop is CASRRRLAGTRIF.

V gene TRBV7-6 combines with J gene TRBJ1-5. CDR3 length equals 14 residues. The germline V gene has CDR1 SGHVS and CDR2 FNYEAQ. The CDR3 here is CASSPLGGDQPQHF. Full variable domain (outside the CDR3, taken from reference TRBV7-6 and TRBJ1-5): GAGVSQSPRYKVTKRGQDVALRCDPISGHVSLYWYRQALGQGPEFLTYFNYEAQQDKSGLPNDRFSAERPEGSISTLTIQRTEQRDSAMYRCASSPLGGDQPQHFGDGTRLSIL.